The 3 T cell receptor beta chains reported below all come from one sample, sequenced in a study of CD8+ T cells in alopecia areata. Extraction and reverse transcription of RNA yielded cDNA as the sequencing template. Some clones are missing from TCRdb's copy, which holds only in-frame ones; the method was immunoSEQ multiplex PCR. The profile shows 80,000 to 100,000 clones, nearly 45% of them singletons. The sample taken for sequencing was CD4+ T cells sorted from blood. The receptors here all came from a human donor with alopecia areata.

The CDR3 sequence: CSVGPVLTNEAFF. The CDR3 region has the DNA TGCAGCGTTGGCCCAGTCTTAACTAATGAAGCTTTCTTT. The V and J genes are TRBV29-1 and TRBJ1-1; D gene uncertain. V was shortened by 4 bases and J by 7 bases, with 16 bases between the two germline ends. Germline CDR1 and CDR2: SQVTM and ANQGSEA. The CDR3 length is 13 residues.

The CDR3 bases are TGTGCCACCAGCAGAGGGGCGCAGGGCAATTCACCCCTCCACTTT. It specifies CATSRGAQGNSPLHF. The gene calls are TRBV15 and TRBJ1-6; possibly TRBD1 for D (5 bases). This CDR3 region has 15 residues. CDR1 is LNHNV and CDR2 is YYDKDF in the germline V gene (reference sequence). V was pared by 1 base and J by 7 bases, with 11 bases between.

This clone came up a few times. In DNA form, the CDR3 reads TGCAGCGCGGCCCCAGGACAGGGGATCAATGAGCAGTTCTTC. Translating it yields CSAAPGQGINEQFF. The V call is TRBV29-1, the J call TRBJ2-1, with 9 positions matching TRBD1. Germline CDR1 SQVTM, CDR2 ANQGSEA. This CDR3 has 14 amino acids. V trimming: 7 bases; J trimming: 6 bases; junction bases outside the gene matches: 10.